The 3 T cell receptor beta chains reported below all come from one sample, sequenced in a study of blood T cell repertoires in COVID-19. Only in-frame clones appear in the TCRdb table, and some are missing; sequencing was by immunoSEQ multiplex PCR. The data show 60,000 to 85,000 clones, with around 82% seen just once and about 16% held by the top ten. What was sequenced was peripheral blood. The receptors here all came from a human donor in a cohort sampled during active COVID-19.

The V call is TRBV9, the J call TRBJ2-1, with 10 bases that match TRBD2. V trimming: 4 bases; J trimming: 1 base; junction bases outside the gene matches: 14. CDR3 length: 19 amino acids. Germline V gene sequence: CDR1 SGDLS, CDR2 YYNGEE. In DNA form, the CDR3 reads TGTGCCAGCAGCCCAAGGCGGCTAGCGGGAGTTTCGTCCTACAATGAGCAGTTCTTC. Protein product: CASSPRRLAGVSSYNEQFF.

The chain combines TRBV4-2 with TRBJ2-7; D possibly corresponds to TRBD2 (6 bases). Germline assignment: CDR1 LGHNA and CDR2 YNFKEQ. V lost 0 bases and J lost 4, with 16 bases in between. The CDR3 consists of 16 residues. The CDR3 sequence is CASSQDLGGAWYEQYF. CDR3 nucleotide sequence: TGTGCCAGCAGCCAAGATTTAGGCGGGGCCTGGTACGAGCAGTACTTC.

The chain links TRBV7-9 to TRBJ2-3; 7 positions match TRBD2. In germline, CDR1 is SEHNR, CDR2 FQNEAQ (reference sequence). The CDR3 totals 16 residues. The V gene end was trimmed by 6 bases and the J gene end by 0 bases; junction bases not matched to a gene: 9. CDR3 nucleotide sequence: TGTGCCAGCAGTTTCCGCCTTAGCGGGAGCACAGATACGCAGTATTTT. Translated, it gives CASSFRLSGSTDTQYF.